The 23 T cell receptor beta chains given below trace back to one sample, sequenced in a study of Tregs in tolerant kidney transplant recipients. The table came from immunoSEQ multiplex PCR; TCRdb's copy has only in-frame clones and leaves some out. The table lists 48,000 or so clones, with roughly 0.8% in the top ten. The sample in question was CD4+ T cells from blood, obtained before the transplant. All receptors derive from a human donor who received a combined kidney and bone marrow transplant.

Comment on this clone: The CDR3 end is not reached by the read, which stops 3 residues before it; the germline J gene fills it in. The chain employs TRBV7-8 and TRBJ2-4; 9 bases match TRBD1. CDR1 is SGHVS, CDR2 FQNEAQ, per germline. This CDR3 is 14 amino acids long. The junction had 6 bases not matched to a gene; V was cut back by 4 bases and J by 8 bases. The part of the CDR3 DNA that was read is TGTGCCAGCAGCTCACAGACAGGGGGGGACATT. As protein: CASSSQTGGDI. The whole CDR3 sequence is CASSSQTGGDIQYF.

On this clone: Coverage ceases 3 residues before the CDR3 finishes, and the germline J gene fills in the end. The genes are TRBV7-2 and TRBJ2-1; D remains ambiguous. CDR3 length equals 15 residues. CDR1 and CDR2 (germline): SGHTA, FQGNSA. Trimming took 5 bases from V and 6 from J, leaving 17 bases between them. CDR3 region: CASSPERRAINEQFF. The sequenced part of the CDR3 DNA is TGTGCCAGCAGCCCGGAGCGACGCGCGATCAATGAG.

Regarding this clone: The read falls 3 residues short of the CDR3 end, and the missing part is taken from the germline J gene. The chain has TRBV2 and TRBJ2-7; D is possibly TRBD2 (5 bases). The V end was cut by 8 bases, the J end by 1 base, with 15 bases between. CDR3 length: 14 amino acids. The germline V gene has CDR1 SNHLY and CDR2 FYNNEI. CDR3 bases read: TGTGCCAGCCACAGTAGCGCCGCATCCTACGAG. The encoded protein is CASHSSAASYE. The entire CDR3 is CASHSSAASYEQYF. Full variable domain (remainder filled in from reference TRBV2 and TRBJ2-7): EPEVTQTPSHQVTQMGQEVILRCVPISNHLYFYWYRQILGQKVEFLVSFYNNEISEKSEIFDDQFSVERPDGSNFTLKIRSTKLEDSAMYFCASHSSAASYEQYFGPGTRLTVT.

In the case of this clone: The sequence runs out 3 residues before the end of the CDR3; the remainder is reconstructed from the germline J gene. The V and J genes are TRBV6-1 and TRBJ2-5; D gene unclear. Germline values: CDR1 MNHNS, CDR2 SASEGT. This CDR3 comprises 12 residues. V was trimmed by 4 bases and J by 7 bases, leaving 10 bases between them. The covered CDR3 bases are TGTGCCAGCAGTGGACTGACTGGGACC. Its translation is CASSGLTGT. In full, the CDR3 is CASSGLTGTQYF.

Remarks on this clone: The read ends 3 residues shy of where the CDR3 ends; the end is completed using the germline J gene. The V call is TRBV2, the J call TRBJ1-5; 10 bases are a match to TRBD1. The CDR3 spans 15 residues. The germline CDR1 and CDR2 sequences are SNHLY and FYNNEI. V was pared by 4 bases and J by 2 bases, with 2 bases of the junction left unmatched. CDR3: CASSGQGAGNQPQHF. The part of the CDR3 DNA that was read is TGTGCCAGCAGTGGACAGGGGGCAGGCAATCAGCCC.

Partial CDR3 DNA: TGTGCCAGCACAGGTCAGCGGGCTAACTATGGC. Translation gives CASTGQRANYG. The full CDR3 protein reads CASTGQRANYGYTF. The chain has TRBV2 and TRBJ1-2; D unresolved. The read terminates 3 residues before the CDR3 end, so the remaining end is supplied by the germline J gene. CDR1 SNHLY and CDR2 FYNNEI come from the germline V gene. The CDR3 is 14 amino acids. Trimming took off 7 bases at V and 0 bases at J, with 12 bases between the two ends.

Concerning this clone itself: The read falls 3 residues short of the CDR3 end, and the missing part is taken from the germline J gene. The rearrangement joins TRBV19 to TRBJ2-3, with 13 bases fitting TRBD2. J lost 0 bases, V lost 3 bases, and 6 bases had no gene match. Germline values: CDR1 LNHDA, CDR2 SQIVND (reference sequence). The CDR3 is 18 residues long. The DNA read from the CDR3 is TGTGCCAGTAGTATCCGGACTAGCGGGAGCTCTAGCACAGATACG. Amino acids: CASSIRTSGSSSTDT. The entire CDR3 is CASSIRTSGSSSTDTQYF.

Remarks on this clone: The read falls 3 residues short of the CDR3 end, and the missing part is taken from the germline J gene. This sequence joins TRBV11-2 and TRBJ2-5, with a tentative D call TRBD1 (6 bases). V was pared by 3 bases and J by 3 bases, with 8 bases between. The CDR3 length is 13 residues. Germline V CDR1 and CDR2: SGHAT, FQNNGV. CDR3 residues: CASSFKGEETQYF. The part of the CDR3 DNA that was read is TGTGCCAGCAGCTTCAAGGGGGAAGAGACC.

Concerning this clone itself: The CDR3 end falls 3 residues outside the read, so it is completed with the germline J gene. This rearrangement joins TRBV20-1 to TRBJ2-7; 7 nucleotides match TRBD2. Germline-derived CDR1 and CDR2 are DFQATT and SNEGSKA (reference sequence). With V trimmed by 3 bases and J by 3 bases, 14 bases remained unmatched. The CDR3 totals 16 residues. The chain's CDR3 is CSASDSRAGIFYEQYF. The CDR3 bases that were read are TGCAGTGCTAGTGATTCCCGAGCGGGGATATTCTACGAG.

To note about this clone: From the germline J gene comes the end of the CDR3, since the read stops 3 residues before it. This sequence joins TRBV30 and TRBJ1-3; D is ambiguous. Germline V gene sequence: CDR1 GTSNPN, CDR2 SVGIG (reference sequence). There are 16 residues in the CDR3. With 3 bases removed from V and 0 bases from J, the gap between germline ends came to 15 bases. Here the CDR3 reads CAWRDLSGYSGNTIYF. Incomplete CDR3 DNA: TGTGCCTGGAGAGACCTCTCGGGTTACTCTGGAAACACC.

Concerning this clone itself: The read gets to within 3 residues of the CDR3 end, and the germline J gene fills in the rest. The chain uses TRBV5-1 and TRBJ2-5; 7 nucleotides match TRBD1. The CDR3 runs 14 residues. V lost 4 bases, J lost 1 base, and 4 bases stayed unmatched. The germline CDR1 and CDR2 sequences are SGHRS and YFSETQ. The DNA read from the CDR3 is TGCGCCAGCAGCAAGGACAGGTCCCAAGAGACC. Protein: CASSKDRSQET. In full, the CDR3 reads CASSKDRSQETQYF.

With regard to this clone: The read stops 3 residues short of the end of the CDR3; the missing end is completed from the germline J gene. The rearrangement links TRBV6-7 to TRBJ2-1; TRBD2 aligns across 10 bases. TRBV6-7 is an ORF, and what it does is uncertain. The V gene end was trimmed by 8 bases and the J gene end by 6 bases; junction bases not matched to a gene: 7. This CDR3 spans 14 amino acids. The CDR3 spells CASPLAGVCNEQFF. The DNA read from the CDR3 is TGTGCCAGCCCTCTAGCGGGAGTTTGCAATGAG.

To note about this clone: Sequencing ends 3 residues short of the CDR3 end; the germline J gene provides the rest. V is TRBV4-2 and J is TRBJ2-1, with 13 bases fitting TRBD2. The CDR3 is made up of 18 amino acids. Looked up from germline, CDR1 is LGHNA and CDR2 is YNFKEQ. With V trimmed by 1 base and J by 5 bases, 8 bases remained unmatched. The CDR3 loop reads CASSQATGTSGANNEQFF. The CDR3 DNA, read in part, is TGTGCCAGCAGCCAAGCAACAGGGACTAGCGGGGCGAACAATGAG.

Comments on this clone: From the germline J gene comes the end of the CDR3, since the read stops 3 residues before it. V gene TRBV6-2 or TRBV6-3 combines with J gene TRBJ2-3; TRBD1 matches at 7 bases. With V trimmed by 6 bases and J by 5 bases, 8 bases remained unmatched. The CDR3 consists of 14 residues. CDR1 MNHEY and CDR2 SVGEGT come from the germline V gene. The covered CDR3 bases are TGTGCCAGCAGGACCGGGACAGTTGGAGATACG. Residues: CASRTGTVGDT. The whole CDR3 sequence is CASRTGTVGDTQYF.

Worth noting for this clone: From the germline J gene comes the end of the CDR3, since the read stops 3 residues before it. The chain employs TRBV30 and TRBJ1-1; D not resolved. The ends were cut back, 5 bases at V and 0 bases at J, with 16 bases in the middle. Per germline, CDR1 GTSNPN and CDR2 SVGIG (reference sequence). CDR3 size: 15 residues. The DNA read from the CDR3 is TGTGCCTGGCACCGCCCTACCCGAATGAACACTGAA. Amino acid sequence: CAWHRPTRMNTE. The whole CDR3 protein reads CAWHRPTRMNTEAFF.

Notes on this clone: The missing CDR3 end, 3 residues past where the read stops, is filled in from the germline J gene. The chain is built from TRBV4-2 and TRBJ2-3, with D unclear. Germline CDR1 reads LGHNA; CDR2 reads YNFKEQ. Deletions cut 0 bases from V and 5 bases from J, with 3 bases between. This CDR3 contains 12 residues. The sequenced part of the CDR3 DNA is TGTGCCAGCAGCCAAGATAGAGATACG. Protein: CASSQDRDT. The CDR3 as a whole reads CASSQDRDTQYF.

Notes on this clone: The observed sequence ends 3 residues before the CDR3 terminus, with the missing tail filled in from the germline J gene. J is TRBJ2-1 and V is TRBV7-3; TRBD2 agrees at 12 bases. Germline V gene sequence: CDR1 SGHTA, CDR2 FQGTGA. This CDR3 is built from 15 residues. After removal of 5 bases from V and 4 bases from J, the junction contained 3 bases not matched to a gene. The covered CDR3 bases are TGTGCCAGCAGCCCGACTAGCGGGAGATACAATGAG. Translation gives CASSPTSGRYNE. The whole CDR3 protein is CASSPTSGRYNEQFF.

CDR3 DNA (partial): TGTGCCAGCAGCTTAGGGGGCTCCACAGATACG. Protein: CASSLGGSTDT. The complete CDR3 protein is CASSLGGSTDTQYF. This sequence joins TRBV5-4 and TRBJ2-3; 7 nucleotides match TRBD1. The CDR3 end lies 3 residues beyond the end of the read and is filled in from the germline J gene. CDR3 length: 14 amino acids. Germline-derived CDR1 and CDR2 are SGHNT and YYREEE (reference sequence). V was pared by 2 bases and J by 2 bases, with 2 bases of the junction left unmatched.

Remarks on this clone: The sequenced fragment ends 3 residues before the CDR3 boundary, so the rest is inferred from the germline J gene. J is TRBJ2-1 and V is TRBV6-1, with unresolved D. This CDR3 contains 14 residues. Germline V CDR1 and CDR2: MNHNS, SASEGT. The V end lost 0 bases, the J end lost 2 bases, and 5 bases lay between the germline ends. The sequenced CDR3 bases are TGTGCCAGCAGTGAAGCCCCCGCCTACAATGAG. Amino acids: CASSEAPAYNE. The entire CDR3 protein is CASSEAPAYNEQFF.

On this clone: The read ends 3 residues early relative to the CDR3; the germline J gene fills the gap. The rearrangement links TRBV20-1 to TRBJ2-2, with TRBD1 matching 8 bases. Germline-derived CDR1 and CDR2 are DFQATT and SNEGSKA (reference sequence). The V gene end was trimmed by 0 bases and the J gene end by 6 bases; junction bases not matched to a gene: 6. The CDR3 is made up of 15 amino acids. CDR3 DNA (partial): TGCAGTGCTAGAGAGGTGCAGGGGGCCCCCGGGGAG. This translates into CSAREVQGAPGE. The full CDR3 protein is CSAREVQGAPGELFF.

As regards this clone: The missing CDR3 end, 3 residues past where the read stops, is filled in from the germline J gene. The chain is built from TRBV30 and TRBJ2-1, with 10 bases identical to TRBD2. The CDR3 extends over 16 amino acids. Germline-derived CDR1 and CDR2 are GTSNPN and SVGIG (reference sequence). After removal of 3 bases from V and 4 bases from J, the junction contained 9 bases not matched to a gene. The part of the CDR3 DNA that was read is TGTGCCTGGAGAAGCCTAGCGGGAGTATTTTACAATGAG. Protein: CAWRSLAGVFYNE. Given in full, the CDR3 is CAWRSLAGVFYNEQFF.

On this clone itself: The read comes to an end 3 residues before the CDR3 does, leaving the germline J gene to fill in the end. V usage is TRBV20-1 and J usage is TRBJ1-5; maybe TRBD1 (5 bases). The ends were cut back, 1 base at V and 6 bases at J, with 13 bases in the middle. The CDR3 is 14 amino acids. CDR1 and CDR2 (germline): DFQATT, SNEGSKA (reference sequence). The CDR3 protein is CSARAPGGGQPQHF. The CDR3 DNA, read in part, is TGCAGTGCTAGAGCCCCGGGGGGGGGTCAGCCC.

Of note for this clone: The CDR3 end is not reached by the read, which stops 3 residues before it; the germline J gene fills it in. This chain connects TRBV11-2 to TRBJ2-2; no clear D gene. Germline V lookup: CDR1 SGHAT, CDR2 FQNNGV. Trimming shortened V by 1 base and J by 4 bases, and 7 bases separated the two germline ends. The CDR3 length is 14 residues. The sequenced CDR3 bases are TGTGCCAGCAGCTTAGTACTGAGCACCGGGGAG. This gives the protein CASSLVLSTGE. The CDR3 in its entirety is CASSLVLSTGELFF.